This is a list of T cell receptor beta chains from one sample in a study of cytomegalovirus exposure and HLA in healthy donors. Using immunoSEQ multiplex PCR, the repertoire was profiled, and TCRdb retains in-frame clones only, with some absent. In the table there are about 120,000 clones, over 60% of which are singletons. Sequencing was performed on PBMCs. These receptors all come from a human donor in good health. Each CDR3 is given with its conserved first and last residue. A D gene is named only where the DNA matches it firmly. Expanded clones get a size class; other rows say once, few or many, or leave the size out.

TGTGCCAGCAGTCCAAGCCGACCCGGGGGTTACGAGCAGTACTTC,CASSPSRPGGYEQYF,.,.,TRBV28,TRBJ2-7
TGTGCCAGCTCACCAAATTGGAGGAGGAGGGAGAAGGACGAGCAGTACTTC,CASSPNWRRREKDEQYF,.,once,TRBV18,TRBJ2-7
TGTGCCAGCAGTGAAGCAGGACAGGGGATCGGTGGCTACACCTTC,CASSEAGQGIGGYTF,TRBD1,.,TRBV6-1,TRBJ1-2
TGTGCCAGCAGTCCCCGGAGTGACACTGAAGCTTTCTTT,CASSPRSDTEAFF,.,.,TRBV6-6,TRBJ1-1
TGTGCCAGCAGGAGGTTGGATGAAGCTTTCTTT,CASRRLDEAFF,.,.,TRBV6-1,TRBJ1-1
TGTGCCAGCAGTCCTTCGGGGGGGAACATTCAGTACTTC,CASSPSGGNIQYF,TRBD2,.,TRBV25-1,TRBJ2-4
TGCGCCAGCAGCCTTACAGTCCTCCAAAATGAAGCTTTCTTT,CASSLTVLQNEAFF,.,.,TRBV5-1,TRBJ1-1
TGTGCCAGCAGACAGACAGGTGTATACGGCTACACCTTC,CASRQTGVYGYTF,.,few,TRBV2,TRBJ1-2
TGTGCCAGCAGTTCAAACTACCCCGGGACAGGGGGCTCCAATGAGCAGTTCTTC,CASSSNYPGTGGSNEQFF,TRBD1,few,TRBV2,TRBJ2-1
TGTGCCATCAGCCCGGGAGCCTACGAGCAGTACTTC,CAISPGAYEQYF,.,.,TRBV10-3,TRBJ2-7
TGTGCCAGCAGCCGCCGAGACAGGGACGAAGCTTTCTTT,CASSRRDRDEAFF,TRBD1,.,TRBV6-5,TRBJ1-1
TGTGCCAGCAGAGACCTCCCGGGACTAGCGGGAGTTAATAATGAGCAGTTCTTC,CASRDLPGLAGVNNEQFF,TRBD2,.,TRBV27,TRBJ2-1